At least ten counts were recorded for the clone carrying this TCR beta chain. The target antigen is unknown. The junction departs from the called germline gene at one end, perhaps through a read error. This entry is derived from a study of CD8 T cells in ankylosing spondylitis. General study results and limits: Reportedly, disease-linked clones are significantly enriched in ankylosing spondylitis patients' matched synovial fluid. What appeared characteristic of ankylosing spondylitis blood was a TCR beta motif of 7 or 8 highly homologous variants.

TCRdb processed the 5' RACE reads anew with MiXCR; each CDR3 protein has one entry. The sample consists of roughly 120,000 distinct CDR3 sequences, more than 6.5% of them appearing once. The sequencing sample was made of blood, either unsorted or a sorted T cell fraction (not recorded which). This clonotype was sampled from a male donor with ankylosing spondylitis or in good health (not recorded which).

CDR3 sequence reads: CASSGSEWSF. In DNA form, the CDR3 reads TGTGCCAGCAGTGGCTCGGAGTGGTCCTTT. J is TRBJ1-1 and V is TRBV25-1; no firm D call. Germline loops: CDR1 MGHDK, CDR2 SYGVNS. This CDR3 comprises 10 residues.